The 22 T cell receptor beta chains in this list originate from one sample, sequenced in a study of blood T cell repertoires in COVID-19. Here immunoSEQ multiplex PCR was the method, and the copy in TCRdb shows in-frame clones only, minus some. This sample has roughly 290,000 clones, with about nine tenths found just once. Sample: peripheral blood. The origin of the receptors is a woman between 25 and 40 years old with COVID-19, enrolled during active disease.

The sample holds one count of this clone. V usage is TRBV2 and J usage is TRBJ2-5, with 14 bases fitting TRBD2. With 8 bases clipped from V and 5 bases from J, the junction kept 10 bases outside the gene matches. Germline loops: CDR1 SNHLY, CDR2 FYNNEI. The CDR3 runs to 16 residues. The CDR3 DNA follows: TGTGCCAGCGGAGGGACTAGCGGGAGATCAGGGGAGACCCAGTACTTC. It translates to CASGGTSGRSGETQYF.

The chain joins TRBV30 to TRBJ1-1; D gene ambiguous. The CDR3 length is 12 residues. Germline V gene data show CDR1 as GTSNPN and CDR2 as SVGIG (reference sequence). V dropped 4 bases and J dropped 0 bases, with 6 bases sitting between them. The CDR3 DNA follows: TGTGCCTGGACGGAGGTGAACACTGAAGCTTTCTTT. Its protein is CAWTEVNTEAFF.

The chain joins TRBV4-1 to TRBJ1-1; D gene uncertain. The ends were cut back, 4 bases at V and 1 base at J, with 13 bases in the middle. The CDR3 sequence is 15 residues long. Germline loops: CDR1 MGHRA, CDR2 YSYEKL. The CDR3 DNA sequence: TGCGCCAGCAGCCCGCACCCCGCAGAGAACACTGAAGCTTTCTTT. It specifies CASSPHPAENTEAFF.

This clone was recorded once. The J gene is TRBJ2-3, the V gene TRBV19, with D maybe TRBD2 (6 bases). V was pared by 1 base and J by 1 base, with 6 bases between. The CDR3 consists of 14 residues. Per germline, CDR1 LNHDA and CDR2 SQIVND (reference sequence). The CDR3 bases are TGTGCCAGTAGTATAGCGGGAGGCACAGATACGCAGTATTTT. It codes for CASSIAGGTDTQYF.

This sequence joins TRBV19 and TRBJ2-1; TRBD2 matches 10 bases. With 6 bases clipped from V and 9 bases from J, the junction kept 11 bases outside the gene matches. CDR1 and CDR2 (germline): LNHDA, SQIVND (reference sequence). The CDR3 is 15 residues long. CDR3 sequence reads: CASSHGGLAIAEQFF. The CDR3 coding sequence is TGTGCCAGTAGCCATGGGGGACTAGCGATTGCTGAGCAGTTCTTC.

V usage is TRBV27 and J usage is TRBJ1-2, with D hard to call. Germline V CDR1 and CDR2: MNHEY, SMNVEV (reference sequence). The CDR3 consists of 15 residues. V was trimmed by 1 base and J by 0 bases, leaving 9 bases between them. CDR3 DNA sequence: TGTGCCAGCAGTTTATATCCTGCAGCTAACTATGGCTACACCTTC. Amino acids: CASSLYPAANYGYTF.

The rearrangement uses TRBV4-2 and TRBJ2-7; TRBD2 matches 12 bases. Germline V CDR1 and CDR2: LGHNA, YNFKEQ. The CDR3 has 14 amino acids. Unmatched junction bases numbered 3, after V lost 5 bases and J lost 4 bases. The CDR3 loop is CASSETSGSYEQYF. The DNA of the CDR3 is TGTGCCAGCAGCGAGACTAGCGGGAGTTACGAGCAGTACTTC.

The chain is built from TRBV5-6 and TRBJ2-2; D may be TRBD2 (6 bases). Trimming removed 2 bases at V and 6 bases at J, with 11 bases between. The CDR3 runs to 14 residues. Germline values: CDR1 SGHDT, CDR2 YYEEEE. DNA for the CDR3: TGTGCCAGCAGCTTACCGGGACTCCCCGGGGAGCTGTTTTTT. Residues: CASSLPGLPGELFF.

The chain employs TRBV28 and TRBJ2-5; D may be TRBD2 (6 bases). CDR3 length: 15 amino acids. The germline V gene has CDR1 MDHEN and CDR2 SYDVKM. The ends were cut back, 3 bases at V and 3 bases at J, with 14 bases in the middle. The DNA for the CDR3 is TGTGCCAGCAGTTTTGCGGGACGCCAAAAAGAGACCCAGTACTTC. It yields the protein CASSFAGRQKETQYF.

In the case of this clone: In the same sample, other DNA sequences code for this CDR3. The chain has TRBV19 and TRBJ1-2; the match to TRBD1 covers 7 bases. V gave up 1 base and J gave up 4 bases; unmatched junction bases: 0. CDR3 length: 13 residues. Germline-derived CDR1 and CDR2 are LNHDA and SQIVND (reference sequence). The CDR3: CASSIGDSYGYTF. CDR3 nucleotides: TGTGCCAGTAGTATAGGGGACAGCTATGGCTACACCTTC.

The chain carries TRBV3-1 (or the pseudogene TRBV3-2) and TRBJ1-1, with D perhaps matching TRBD1 (6 bases). Germline values: CDR1 LGHDT, CDR2 YNNKEL (reference sequence). Trimming cost V 2 bases and J 1 base, with 8 bases left between them. This CDR3 is 14 amino acids long. Here the CDR3 reads CASSQQGWNTEAFF. The CDR3 nucleotides read TGTGCCAGCAGCCAACAGGGGTGGAACACTGAAGCTTTCTTT.

As concerns this clone: One end of the junction is discordant with germline, which a read error may explain. The rearrangement links TRBV28 to TRBJ1-2; no reliable D call. The CDR3 length is 14 residues. Germline loops: CDR1 MDHEN, CDR2 SYDVKM. The CDR3 here is CASSPPPPGYGYTF. CDR3 DNA: TGTGCCAGCAGTCCTCCACCCCCGGGGTACGGCTACACTTTC.

The chain joins TRBV5-1 to TRBJ2-6; D not resolved. The CDR3 covers 17 residues. Germline assignment: CDR1 SGHRS and CDR2 YFSETQ. Deletions cut 0 bases from V and 2 bases from J, with 12 bases between. The CDR3 DNA reads as TGCGCCAGCAGCTTGGTCCCGGTCCCGGCTGGGGCCAACGTCCTGACTTTC. This translates into CASSLVPVPAGANVLTF. Full variable domain (outside the CDR3, taken from reference TRBV5-1 and TRBJ2-6): KAGVTQTPRYLIKTRGQQVTLSCSPISGHRSVSWYQQTPGQGLQFLFEYFSETQRNKGNFPGRFSGRQFSNSRSEMNVSTLELGDSALYLCASSLVPVPAGANVLTFGAGSRLTVL.

This clone showed up just once. The chain uses TRBV21-1 and TRBJ2-1; no DNA check was done on the table's D call, TRBD2. TRBV21-1 is a recognized pseudogene. The CDR3 totals 14 residues. CDR3 DNA: TGTGCCAGCAGCAACGAGGAGCGTTACAATGAGCAGTTCTTC. This codes for CASSNEERYNEQFF.

This clone has a single count. The V gene is TRBV2, the J gene TRBJ2-2; D is unclear. The CDR3 extends over 16 amino acids. Germline V gene lookup returns CDR1 SNHLY and CDR2 FYNNEI. Trimming left V 6 bases short and J 3 bases short, with 17 bases between. In DNA, the CDR3 is TGTGCCAGCAGGACTCCCCTTGATTGGGACACCGGGGAGCTGTTTTTT. It specifies CASRTPLDWDTGELFF.

V is TRBV19 and J is TRBJ2-7; 8 bases match TRBD2. This CDR3 has 14 residues. CDR1 and CDR2 (germline): LNHDA, SQIVND (reference sequence). Trimming removed 7 bases from V and 7 bases from J; junction bases left unmatched: 12. This chain's CDR3 is CASTGLAGGGEQYF. As DNA, the CDR3 is TGTGCCAGTACGGGACTGGCGGGAGGCGGGGAGCAGTACTTC. Full variable domain (remainder filled in from reference TRBV19 and TRBJ2-7): DGGITQSPKYLFRKEGQNVTLSCEQNLNHDAMYWYRQDPGQGLRLIYYSQIVNDFQKGDIAEGYSVSREKKESFPLTVTSAQKNPTAFYLCASTGLAGGGEQYFGPGTRLTVT.

The V gene is TRBV19, the J gene TRBJ1-5, with D uncertain. Germline V gives CDR1 LNHDA, CDR2 SQIVND (reference sequence). Trimming took off 5 bases at V and 3 bases at J, with 17 bases between the two ends. The CDR3 length is 16 residues. CDR3 region: CASSARVGEPNQPQHF. CDR3 sequence (DNA): TGTGCCAGTAGTGCCCGGGTGGGTGAACCCAATCAGCCCCAGCATTTT.

This clone was found a few times. The genes are TRBV5-6 and TRBJ1-6; possibly TRBD1 for D (6 bases). The germline V gene encodes CDR1 SGHDT and CDR2 YYEEEE. The V end was cut by 0 bases, the J end by 7 bases, with 8 bases between. The length of the CDR3 is 14 residues. CDR3 sequence: CASSLGDTNSPLHF. The DNA of the CDR3 is TGTGCCAGCAGCTTGGGGGACACCAATTCACCCCTCCACTTT.

To note about this clone: Germline is not matched at one junction end, which may reflect a read error. The V gene is TRBV6-1, the J gene TRBJ2-5; TRBD2 matches at 11 bases. Germline V CDR1 and CDR2: MNHNS, SASEGT. This CDR3 has 16 amino acids. The CDR3 bases are TGTGCCAGCAGTCAAGCCCATCTAGCGGGAGGAGAGACCCAGTACTTC. This encodes CASSQAHLAGGETQYF.

This sequence joins TRBV12-5 and TRBJ2-5; D possibly corresponds to TRBD2 (6 bases). This CDR3 region has 17 residues. V lost 0 bases and J 4 bases, leaving 18 bases between the germline ends. Germline values: CDR1 LGHNT, CDR2 FRNRAP. CDR3 sequence: CASGLVPDGGSGETQYF. In nucleotides, the CDR3 is TGTGCTAGTGGTTTGGTACCGGACGGAGGGAGTGGAGAGACCCAGTACTTC.

The chain couples TRBV6-5 to TRBJ2-1; tentative D call: TRBD2 (6 bases). V was clipped by 6 bases and J by 0 bases, with 12 bases between them. The germline CDR1 and CDR2 sequences are MNHEY and SVGAGI. CDR3 length: 15 residues. Here the CDR3 reads CASRWDSLSYNEQFF. The CDR3 DNA sequence: TGTGCCAGCAGGTGGGACTCCCTCTCCTACAATGAGCAGTTCTTC.

The V gene is TRBV30, the J gene TRBJ2-2; D possibly corresponds to TRBD2 (5 bases). V was trimmed by 2 bases and J by 6 bases, leaving 7 bases between them. Germline V gene data show CDR1 as GTSNPN and CDR2 as SVGIG (reference sequence). CDR3 length: 12 amino acids. The CDR3 here is CAWSTLAGELFF. CDR3 nucleotides: TGTGCCTGGAGTACACTAGCCGGGGAGCTGTTTTTT.